A single T cell receptor beta chain is shown here with its context. Its matching antigen is unknown. From the 5' RACE reads, TCRdb called clonotypes with MiXCR, one entry per CDR3 protein. The sample includes 350,000 to 450,000 distinct CDR3 sequences, approximately 19% of them seen just once. These data originate in a study of T cells after yellow fever vaccination. Study-wide background: Each low-cell-number fraction was prepared by means of SMART-Seq v4 Ultra Low Input. The study's findings and limits: Although most clonotypes did not, a small share appeared in both CD4 and CD8 compartments. Abundant clonotypes from the bulk population could have been carried over as contaminants into FACS-sorted repertoires.

Germline CDR1 reads LGHNA; CDR2 reads YSLEER. The V end was cut by 3 bases, the J end by 2 bases, with 13 bases between. This CDR3 has 15 amino acids. The chain joins TRBV4-3 to TRBJ1-1, with TRBD1 as a possible D gene (5 bases). This TCR was sampled from a man in his late teens or twenties who received the YFV17D yellow fever vaccine. The source material was PBMCs, sampled before the yellow fever booster vaccination. The CDR3, as DNA: TGCGCCAGCAGCCAGAAAGGGGTGGGCAACACTGAAGCTTTCTTT. Translation gives CASSQKGVGNTEAFF.